This TCR beta chain was documented in a study of response to subunit inactivated influenza vaccine. Overall study results and limits: Each seasonal influenza vaccination recruits few new T cells, the authors suggested.

From the RT-PCR reads, TCRdb called clonotypes with MiXCR, one entry per CDR3 protein. The repertoire holds some 500,000 distinct CDR3 sequences, with roughly 27% as singletons. Trimming left V 4 bases short and J 0 bases short, with 13 bases between. CDR1 MGHRA and CDR2 YSYEKL come from the germline V gene. This CDR3 is 16 amino acids long. This clonotype came up a few times. Its antigen is not identified. The chain recombines TRBV4-1 with TRBJ2-4; the D is unclear. The specimen comprised CD4+ T cells sorted from PBMCs, sampled about 5 days after vaccination. The clonotype was recovered from a man aged 45 to 65 who received an inactivated influenza vaccine. The CDR3 nucleotides are TGCGCCAGCAGCCGACGATCTGCACTAGCCAAAAACATTCAGTACTTC. It specifies CASSRRSALAKNIQYF.